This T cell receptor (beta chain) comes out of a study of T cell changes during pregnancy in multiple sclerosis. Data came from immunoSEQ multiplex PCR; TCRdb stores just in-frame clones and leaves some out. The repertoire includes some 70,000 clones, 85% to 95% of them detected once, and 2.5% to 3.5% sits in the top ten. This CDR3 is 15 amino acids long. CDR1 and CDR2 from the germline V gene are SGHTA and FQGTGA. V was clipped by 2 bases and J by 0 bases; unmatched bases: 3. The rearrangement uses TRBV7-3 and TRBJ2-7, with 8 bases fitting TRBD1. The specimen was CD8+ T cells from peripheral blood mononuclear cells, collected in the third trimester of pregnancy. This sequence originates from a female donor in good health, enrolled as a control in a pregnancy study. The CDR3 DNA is TGTGCCAGCAGCTTAGACAGGGGAATCTCCTACGAGCAGTACTTC. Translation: CASSLDRGISYEQYF.